These T cell receptor beta chains were read from a single sample in a study of shared clonotypes between healthy human individuals. Profiling relied on immunoSEQ multiplex PCR, and the TCRdb table lists in-frame clones only, not all of them. In the table there are roughly 1,600,000 clones, 98% of which are singletons. What was sequenced was naive CD4+ T cells sorted from blood. The source of these receptors is a man in his thirties or forties in good health. The CDR3 runs from the conserved cysteine through the conserved F or W. A D gene is named only where the DNA matches it firmly. Size tells how often a clone was seen (once, few, many) or the class of an expanded clone, and some rows leave it out.

>.|TRBJ2-3|TRBV5-1|.
TGCGCCAGCAGCGGTGTGGGAGCAGATACGCAGTATTTT
CASSGVGADTQYF
>.|TRBJ2-3|TRBV28|.
TGTGCCAGCAGTTTATCCGGTTCTTCGCAGTATTTT
CASSLSGSSQYF
>.|TRBJ2-7|TRBV5-1|.
TGCGCCAGCAGCTTGGCCGGTCTCCCAGGGCCCTACGAGCAGTACTTC
CASSLAGLPGPYEQYF
>.|TRBJ2-7|TRBV5-1|once
TGCGCCAGCAGCTTGTTTGGGCGGGCCTACGAGCAGTACTTC
CASSLFGRAYEQYF
>TRBD1|TRBJ2-7|TRBV15|.
TGTGCCACCAGCCGGGACAGGGTTATCTACGAGCAGTACTTC
CATSRDRVIYEQYF
>TRBD1|TRBJ1-4|TRBV2|.
TGTGCCAGCAGTGAAACCCCAGGGGGGCGGAATGAAAAACTGTTTTTT
CASSETPGGRNEKLFF
>TRBD1|TRBJ2-2|TRBV4-2|.
TGTGCCAGCAGCCAGCTGGCTTGGGACAGAACGAACACCGGGGAGCTGTTTTTT
CASSQLAWDRTNTGELFF
>TRBD1|TRBJ2-7|TRBV7-8|.
TGTGCCAGCAGCCTAAAACAGGGGTCCCACGAGCAGTACTTC
CASSLKQGSHEQYF
>.|TRBJ1-5|TRBV6-6|.
TGTGCCAGCGCCACAGGGACTCAGCCCCAGCATTTT
CASATGTQPQHF
>.|TRBJ1-2|TRBV7-6|once
TGTGCCAGCAGCCAAAGATACAGGGTTTTGAGTAACTATGGCTACACCTTC
CASSQRYRVLSNYGYTF
>.|TRBJ2-7|TRBV5-1|.
TGCGCCAGCAGCTTGGAGGGGGGAATCTCCTACGAGCAGTACTTC
CASSLEGGISYEQYF
>TRBD2|TRBJ2-1|TRBV19|.
TGTGCCAGTAGGACCACTAGCGGGACCAATGAGCAGTTCTTC
CASRTTSGTNEQFF
>.|TRBJ1-1|TRBV6-5|once
TGTGCCAGCAGTTTAAAGGGAGTGGGAACTGAAGCTTTCTTT
CASSLKGVGTEAFF
>.|TRBJ2-7|TRBV6-6|.
TGTGCCAGCAGTTCTAGGTACGAGCAGTACTTC
CASSSRYEQYF
>TRBD2|TRBJ2-7|TRBV2|.
TGTGCCAGCAGGGACCCTAGCGGGAGGGCCGTCGAGCAGTACTTC
CASRDPSGRAVEQYF
>.|TRBJ2-7|TRBV18|.
TGTGCCAGCTCACCACCAACCGGGGAGCAGTACTTC
CASSPPTGEQYF
>TRBD2|TRBJ2-1|TRBV11-3|.
TGTGCCAGCAGCCCCCGGTCTAGCGGGAGGGCCCTCGGGTATGAGCAGTTCTTC
CASSPRSSGRALGYEQFF
>.|TRBJ1-1|TRBV6-6|.
TGTGCCAGCAGTTACAGGGCAGCGGCGATGAACACTGAAGCTTTCTTT
CASSYRAAAMNTEAFF
>TRBD1|TRBJ1-2|TRBV4-1|.
TGCGCCAGCAGCCAAGAAGCGGGGGACAGGTCCTATGGCTACACCTTC
CASSQEAGDRSYGYTF
>.|TRBJ2-3|TRBV30|.
TGTGCCTGGAGTACCGCCCGAACAGATACGCAGTATTTT
CAWSTARTDTQYF
>TRBD2|TRBJ2-7|TRBV5-1|.
TGCGCCAGCAGCTTGGTTCTAGCGGGAGGTAACGAGCAGTACTTC
CASSLVLAGGNEQYF
>.|TRBJ2-2|TRBV5-1|.
TGCGCCAGCAACGCCCTTTTAGGAAGTCCCGGGGAGCTGTTTTTT
CASNALLGSPGELFF
>TRBD2|TRBJ2-7|TRBV7-6|once
TGTGCCAGCAGTTCACATGGGACTAGGTCTTACGAGCAGTACTTC
CASSSHGTRSYEQYF
>.|TRBJ2-3|TRBV5-4|.
TGTGCCAGCAGCTTGATAAGTGCCGAGGCGGATGGGACAGATACGCAGTATTTT
CASSLISAEADGTDTQYF
>.|TRBJ1-2|TRBV7-2|.
TGTGCCAGCAGCTTATGGGATGGATCCTATGGCTACACCTTC
CASSLWDGSYGYTF
>.|TRBJ1-1|TRBV25-1|.
TGTGCCAGCAGTGACGATCCGGGGGCGAGCCCGGAGAACACTGAAGCTTTCTTT
CASSDDPGASPENTEAFF
>.|TRBJ2-1|TRBV29-1|.
TGCAGCGTACCCGACTTGTACAATGAGCAGTTCTTC
CSVPDLYNEQFF
>.|TRBJ2-7|TRBV2|.
TGTGCCAGCAGTGAAGGGGCCCGAATTAGCTACGAGCAGTACTTC
CASSEGARISYEQYF
>TRBD1|TRBJ2-7|TRBV28|once
TGTGCCAGCAGTTTGCGGACAGGGAATTCATACGAGCAGTACTTC
CASSLRTGNSYEQYF
>TRBD1|TRBJ2-7|TRBV4-3|.
TGCGCCAGCAGCCAACATTACGGGTGGGACGAGGGACAGGGGGCGTACGAGCAGTACTTC
CASSQHYGWDEGQGAYEQYF
>.|TRBJ1-5|TRBV10-2|.
TGCGCCAGCAGTGACGGGCTGAATCAGCCCCAGCATTTT
CASSDGLNQPQHF
>.|TRBJ2-7|TRBV10-1|.
TGCGCCAGCAGTGCACTGGGCTCCTACGAGCAGTACTTC
CASSALGSYEQYF
>TRBD2|TRBJ2-1|TRBV13|.
TGTGCCAGCAGCTTACCTAGCGGGATATATGAGCAGTTCTTC
CASSLPSGIYEQFF
>TRBD2|TRBJ2-1|TRBV7-9|once
TGTGCCAGCAGCGCTAGCGGGAGTGGGGATGAGCAGTTCTTC
CASSASGSGDEQFF
>.|TRBJ2-5|TRBV5-4|.
TGTGCCAGCAGCTTGTCCGGGGTCCAGGGAGAGACCCAGTACTTC
CASSLSGVQGETQYF
>.|TRBJ2-2|TRBV19|.
TGTGCCAGTCGGACAGCCTCGAACACCGGGGAGCTGTTTTTT
CASRTASNTGELFF
>TRBD1|TRBJ2-7|TRBV28|.
TGTGCCAGCAATGGCGCCGGGACAGCACCCTACGAGCAGTACTTC
CASNGAGTAPYEQYF
>TRBD2|TRBJ2-3|TRBV28|.
TGTGCCAGCAGTCCAAGCGGGGGATTCACAGATACGCAGTATTTT
CASSPSGGFTDTQYF
>TRBD2|TRBJ2-7|TRBV5-4|.
TGTGCCAGCAGCACCCCCACTGCGGGAGACGAGCAGTACTTC
CASSTPTAGDEQYF
>.|TRBJ2-7|TRBV18|.
TGTGCCAGCTCACCTGACAGACAATCCTACGAGCAGTACTTC
CASSPDRQSYEQYF
>.|TRBJ2-7|TRBV11-1|.
TGTGCCAGCAGCACCCACAGGGTGCTTCTTTCCTACGAGCAGTACTTC
CASSTHRVLLSYEQYF
>.|TRBJ2-2|TRBV25-1|.
TGTGCCAGCAGTGAATGGTCCGGCAGCGGGGAGCTGTTTTTT
CASSEWSGSGELFF
>TRBD1|TRBJ2-1|TRBV5-1|.
TGCGCCAGCAGCACCACAGGGGATTCCTACAATGAGCAGTTCTTC
CASSTTGDSYNEQFF
>TRBD1|TRBJ1-1|TRBV28|.
TGTGCCAGCACCCCCAGGACAGGGGACACTGAAGCTTTCTTT
CASTPRTGDTEAFF
>.|TRBJ2-1|TRBV12-2|.
TGTGCAAGTCGCTGCCACCTAGCGGAAGACAATGAGCAGTTCTTC
CASRCHLAEDNEQFF
>TRBD1|TRBJ2-1|TRBV5-5|.
TGTGCCAGCAGCTTGTATTTAGACAGGGGCCTATACAATGAGCAGTTCTTC
CASSLYLDRGLYNEQFF
>.|TRBJ2-2|TRBV7-3|.
TGTGCCAGCAGCTCCCTGGGGCATAGAAATCCAAACACCGGGGAGCTGTTTTTT
CASSSLGHRNPNTGELFF
>.|TRBJ2-6|TRBV9|.
TGTGCCAGCAGCGTACGACCTGGGGCCAACGTCCTGACTTTC
CASSVRPGANVLTF